A selection of T cell receptor beta chains follows, all from one sample in a study of blood T cell repertoires in COVID-19. Profiled with immunoSEQ multiplex PCR; TCRdb holds only in-frame clones, not every one. The sample carries some 71,000 clones, roughly four fifths recorded once. Sequenced sample: peripheral blood. These receptors were taken from a woman aged 70-85 years with acute or convalescent COVID-19. The CDR3 runs from the conserved cysteine through the conserved F or W. The order of the fields is V gene, clone size, J gene, D gene, CDR3 DNA, CDR3 protein. The D gene is left open where the match is weak. A clone size is listed for some rows: how often the clone was seen (once, few, many), or a class if it is expanded.

>TRBV7-6|-|TRBJ1-5|-
TGTGCCAGCAGCGCTCAGGATTTGCAGCCCCAGCATTTT
CASSAQDLQPQHF
>TRBV27|medium-sized|TRBJ2-3|-
TGTGCCACCCCGAAGGGAGGTCTCACAGATACGCAGTATTTT
CATPKGGLTDTQYF
>TRBV21-1|-|TRBJ2-3|-
TGTGCCAGCAGCAAGCACCCACGGACTAGCGGGAGAAGAGATACGCAGTATTTT
CASSKHPRTSGRRDTQYF
>TRBV11-2|-|TRBJ2-7|-
TGTGCCAGCAGCCCGGGAAGTAGCGACTACGAGCAGTACTTC
CASSPGSSDYEQYF
>TRBV4-1|-|TRBJ1-2|-
TGCGCCAGCAGCCAAGGCCCCTGGGGAGAAGCTGGCTACACCTTC
CASSQGPWGEAGYTF
>TRBV27|-|TRBJ2-4|TRBD2
TGTGCCAGCAGTTTCCGGGAGGGCATTCAGTACTTC
CASSFREGIQYF
>TRBV2|-|TRBJ2-7|-
TGTGCCAGCAGGGAGGGATCCTACGAGCAGTACTTC
CASREGSYEQYF
>TRBV7-8|-|TRBJ1-6|-
TGTGCCAGCAGCTTATCACAGGTGATTTCACCCCTCCACTTT
CASSLSQVISPLHF
>TRBV4-2|-|TRBJ2-3|-
TGTGCCAGCAGCCAAGAAGTGACTAGTACCTTGGATACGCAGTATTTT
CASSQEVTSTLDTQYF
>TRBV19|-|TRBJ2-3|TRBD2
TGTGCCAGTAGGCCACGTTCGGGGGGGAGCACAGATACGCAGTATTTT
CASRPRSGGSTDTQYF
>TRBV30|-|TRBJ1-5|-
TGTGCCTGGAGTCCCCAGGTTGGTCAGCCCCAGCATTTT
CAWSPQVGQPQHF
>TRBV15|-|TRBJ1-5|-
TGTGCCACCAGCAGAGAAGACAGTTATCCTCAGCCCCAGCATTTT
CATSREDSYPQPQHF
>TRBV10-3|-|TRBJ1-1|TRBD1
TGTGCCAGCCGGGACAGGGAGATAGCGAACACTGAAGCTTTCTTT
CASRDREIANTEAFF
>TRBV6-1|-|TRBJ2-7|-
TGTGCCAGCAGAGGGGGTTTCTACGAGCAGTACTTC
CASRGGFYEQYF
>TRBV27|-|TRBJ2-7|TRBD1
TGTGCCTCGGGGGGGACAGGGGGCTTCGAGCAGTACTTC
CASGGTGGFEQYF
>TRBV20-1|few|TRBJ2-5|-
TGCAGTGCTAGGAGCGAGACCCAGTACTTC
CSARSETQYF
>TRBV29-1|-|TRBJ1-1|-
TGCAGCGTCAGGACAGTAGACACTGAAGCTTTCTTT
CSVRTVDTEAFF
>TRBV12-3/TRBV12-4|-|TRBJ2-3|-
TGTGCCAGCAGAAACGGGGCAGATACGCAGTATTTT
CASRNGADTQYF
>TRBV27|-|TRBJ2-3|TRBD2
TGTGCCAGCAGCCGAAGACTAGCGGGAGGGCCTGTTGGCACAGATACGCAGTATTTT
CASSRRLAGGPVGTDTQYF
>TRBV11-1|-|TRBJ2-1|TRBD2
TGTGCCAGCAGCCCAACCGGGACTACGAGTAATGAGCAGTTCTTC
CASSPTGTTSNEQFF
>TRBV25-1|few|TRBJ2-5|TRBD2
TGTGCCAGCAGTCGCCCAGCGGGGGGGCCGGAGACCCAGTACTTC
CASSRPAGGPETQYF
>TRBV28|-|TRBJ2-1|-
TGTGCCAGCACAAAGACACAACCCTACAATGAGCAGTTCTTC
CASTKTQPYNEQFF